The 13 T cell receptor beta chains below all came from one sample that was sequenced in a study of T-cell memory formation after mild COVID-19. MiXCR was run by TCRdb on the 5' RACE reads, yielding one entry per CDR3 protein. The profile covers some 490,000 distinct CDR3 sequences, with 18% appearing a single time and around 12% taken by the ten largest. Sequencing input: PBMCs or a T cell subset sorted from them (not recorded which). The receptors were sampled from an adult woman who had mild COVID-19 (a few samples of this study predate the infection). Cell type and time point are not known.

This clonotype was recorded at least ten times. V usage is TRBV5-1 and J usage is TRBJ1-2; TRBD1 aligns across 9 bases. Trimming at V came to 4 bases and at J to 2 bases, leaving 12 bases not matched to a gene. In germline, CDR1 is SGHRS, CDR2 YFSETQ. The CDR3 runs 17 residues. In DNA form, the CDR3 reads TGCGCCAGCAGCCACCCGGACAGGGGACCCCTCAACTATGGCTACACCTTC. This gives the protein CASSHPDRGPLNYGYTF.

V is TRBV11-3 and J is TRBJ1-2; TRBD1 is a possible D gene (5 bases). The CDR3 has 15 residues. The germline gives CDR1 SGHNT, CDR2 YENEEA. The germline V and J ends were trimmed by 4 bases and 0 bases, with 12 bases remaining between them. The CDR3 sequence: CASSSGRGPNYGYTF. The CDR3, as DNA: TGTGCCAGCAGCTCAGGACGGGGACCTAACTATGGCTACACCTTC. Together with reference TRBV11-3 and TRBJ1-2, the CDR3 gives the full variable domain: EAGVVQSPRYKIIEKKQPVAFWCNPISGHNTLYWYLQNLGQGPELLIRYENEEAVDDSQLPKDRFSAERLKGVDSTLKIQPAELGDSAVYLCASSSGRGPNYGYTFGSGTRLTVV.

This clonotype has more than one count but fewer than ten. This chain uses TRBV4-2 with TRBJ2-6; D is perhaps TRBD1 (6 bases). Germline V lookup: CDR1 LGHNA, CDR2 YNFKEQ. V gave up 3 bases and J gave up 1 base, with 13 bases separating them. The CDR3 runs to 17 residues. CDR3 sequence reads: CASSQDRWISGANVLTF. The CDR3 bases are TGTGCCAGCAGCCAGGACAGATGGATTTCTGGGGCCAACGTCCTGACTTTC.

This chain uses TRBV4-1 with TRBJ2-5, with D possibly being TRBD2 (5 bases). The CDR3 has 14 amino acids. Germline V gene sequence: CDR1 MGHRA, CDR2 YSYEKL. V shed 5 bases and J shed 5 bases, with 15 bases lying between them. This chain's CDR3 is CASSKREQSETQYF. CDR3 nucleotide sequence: TGCGCCAGCAGCAAAAGGGAGCAATCCGAGACCCAGTACTTC.

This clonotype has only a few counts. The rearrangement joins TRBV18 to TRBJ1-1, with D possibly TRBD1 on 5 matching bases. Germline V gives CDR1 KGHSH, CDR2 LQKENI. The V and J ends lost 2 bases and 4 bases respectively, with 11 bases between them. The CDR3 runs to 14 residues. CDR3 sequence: CASSPGTRATEAFF. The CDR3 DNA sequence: TGTGCCAGCTCACCAGGGACCCGGGCCACTGAAGCTTTCTTT.

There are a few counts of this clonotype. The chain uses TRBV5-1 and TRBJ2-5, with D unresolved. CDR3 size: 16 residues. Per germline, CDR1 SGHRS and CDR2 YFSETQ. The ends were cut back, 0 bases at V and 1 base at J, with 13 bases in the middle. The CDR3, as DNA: TGCGCCAGCAGCTTGGGACCTAACCTAAGCCAAGAGACCCAGTACTTC. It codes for CASSLGPNLSQETQYF.

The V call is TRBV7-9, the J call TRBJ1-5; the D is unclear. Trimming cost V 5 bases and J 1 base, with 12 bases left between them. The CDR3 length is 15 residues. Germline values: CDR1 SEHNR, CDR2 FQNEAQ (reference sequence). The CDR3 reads CASSLPGASNQPQHF. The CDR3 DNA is TGTGCCAGCAGCCTTCCAGGAGCAAGCAATCAGCCCCAGCATTTT.

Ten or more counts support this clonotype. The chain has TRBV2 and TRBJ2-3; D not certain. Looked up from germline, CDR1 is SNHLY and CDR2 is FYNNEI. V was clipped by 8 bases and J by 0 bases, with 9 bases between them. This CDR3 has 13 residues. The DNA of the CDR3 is TGTGCCAGCTTGAAGGATAGCACAGATACGCAGTATTTT. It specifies CASLKDSTDTQYF.

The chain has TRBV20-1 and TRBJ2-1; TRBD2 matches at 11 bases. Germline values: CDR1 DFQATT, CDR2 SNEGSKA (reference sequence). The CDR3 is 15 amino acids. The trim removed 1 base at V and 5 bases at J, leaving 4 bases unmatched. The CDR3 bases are TGCAGTGCTAGAGTGGGGACTAGCGGCAACAATGAGCAGTTCTTC. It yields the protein CSARVGTSGNNEQFF.

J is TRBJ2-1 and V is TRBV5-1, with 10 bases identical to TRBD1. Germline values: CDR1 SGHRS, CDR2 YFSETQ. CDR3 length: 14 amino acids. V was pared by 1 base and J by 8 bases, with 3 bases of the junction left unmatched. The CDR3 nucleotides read TGCGCCAGCAGCTTGTTGGGACAGGGGTATGAGCAGTTCTTC. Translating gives CASSLLGQGYEQFF.

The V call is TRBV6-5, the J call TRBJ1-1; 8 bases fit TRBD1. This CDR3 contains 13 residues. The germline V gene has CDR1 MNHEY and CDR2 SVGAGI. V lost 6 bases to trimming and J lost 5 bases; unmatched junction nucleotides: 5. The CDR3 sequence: CASRGRGQTEAFF. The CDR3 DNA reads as TGTGCCAGCAGGGGCAGGGGGCAAACTGAAGCTTTCTTT.

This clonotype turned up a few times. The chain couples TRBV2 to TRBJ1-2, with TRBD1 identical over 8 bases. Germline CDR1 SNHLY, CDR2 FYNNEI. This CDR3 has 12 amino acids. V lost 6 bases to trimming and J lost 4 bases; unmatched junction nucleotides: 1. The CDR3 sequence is CASRTGAYGYTF. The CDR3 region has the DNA TGTGCCAGCAGGACAGGGGCCTATGGCTACACCTTC.

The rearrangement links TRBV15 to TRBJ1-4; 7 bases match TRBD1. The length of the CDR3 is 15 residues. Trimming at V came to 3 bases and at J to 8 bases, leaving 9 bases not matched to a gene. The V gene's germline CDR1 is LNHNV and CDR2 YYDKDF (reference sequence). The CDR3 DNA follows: TGTGCCACCAGCAGGGGAGGGGGCGACGACGAAAAACTGTTTTTT. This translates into CATSRGGGDDEKLFF.